The TCR beta chain under discussion was sequenced for a study of vaccination effects on CD4 cells after COVID-19. Study results and caveats: In vaccinees who were healthy, merely 1 out of 255 vaccine-induced clones cross-reacted with common cold coronaviruses.

Turning to this clone: Its antigen is not known.

Viral peptide pools were used in the ViraFEST assay to expand antigen-specific CD4+ T cells, and sequencing came afterward. Researchers isolated CD4+ T cells once around 11 days of culture had elapsed. Participants were vaccinated with two doses of either the BNT162b2 or mRNA-1273 vaccine. Clones were sequenced by immunoSEQ multiplex PCR, and TCRdb holds only the in-frame ones, with some missing. Here the sample spans 60,000 to 85,000 clones, around 70% being singletons. Germline CDR1 and CDR2: SNHLY and FYNNEI. Between the trimmed V and J ends, which lost 3 bases and 1 base, there was a span of 6 bases. There are 13 residues in the CDR3.

The rearrangement links TRBV2 to TRBJ2-5; D ambiguous. This TCR came from a human donor who received a COVID-19 vaccine. This sample comprised CD4+ T cells from PBMCs cultured with HCoV-229E spike peptides, obtained after COVID-19 vaccination. As DNA, the CDR3 is TGTGCCAGCAGTGATCGGACCCAAGAGACCCAGTACTTC. This sequence encodes CASSDRTQETQYF.